The 25 T cell receptor beta chains presented below share a single source sample, sequenced in a study of blood T cells in healthy people across ages. It was with a sample-barcoded 5' primer and a J-beta primer mix that a second PCR of roughly 7 to 12 cycles was run. MiXCR, applied by TCRdb to the 5' RACE reads, yields one record per CDR3 protein. The sample includes fewer than 600,000 distinct CDR3 sequences, about a quarter of them seen just once. The sample was also linked to a second study, of T cells of mothers and their children.

What was sequenced was blood. Receptor source: a boy aged 2 to 9 in good health.

The chain couples TRBV5-4 to TRBJ1-1; D is ambiguous. The CDR3 is made up of 13 amino acids. Germline V CDR1 and CDR2: SGHNT, YYREEE (reference sequence). V shed 2 bases and J shed 4 bases, with 9 bases lying between them. CDR3 sequence reads: CASSFPGATEAFF. The CDR3 DNA reads TGTGCCAGCAGCTTTCCGGGTGCCACTGAAGCTTTCTTT.

In its sample, this clonotype was seen a few times. The chain recombines TRBV14 with TRBJ2-1; D unresolved. The CDR3 runs to 14 residues. Germline V gene sequence: CDR1 SGHDN, CDR2 FVKESK. The V and J ends lost 2 bases and 8 bases respectively, with 13 bases between them. CDR3 sequence (DNA): TGTGCCAGCAGCCAACGTTTAAGACTGGATGAGCAGTTCTTC. It is translated as CASSQRLRLDEQFF.

This clonotype was seen more than once but under ten times. The genes are TRBV19 and TRBJ1-4; no clear D. Per the germline V gene, CDR1 is LNHDA and CDR2 is SQIVND (reference sequence). With 6 bases removed from V and 4 bases from J, the gap between germline ends came to 12 bases. The CDR3 consists of 14 residues. The CDR3 sequence: CASRRTGNNEKLFF. The CDR3 nucleotides read TGTGCCAGTAGGAGGACGGGGAATAATGAAAAACTGTTTTTT.

The genes are TRBV27 and TRBJ2-7; the D gene is possibly TRBD1 (6 bases). V shed 0 bases and J shed 6 bases, with 9 bases lying between them. The germline V gene encodes CDR1 MNHEY and CDR2 SMNVEV (reference sequence). The CDR3 is 13 amino acids. This CDR3 reads CASSLSRGGEQYF. CDR3 DNA sequence: TGTGCCAGCAGTTTATCCCGAGGGGGCGAGCAGTACTTC.

By share, this clonotype ranks as medium-sized. The rearrangement uses TRBV7-9 and TRBJ1-4; D may be TRBD1 (5 bases). This CDR3 region has 12 residues. The germline CDR1 and CDR2 sequences are SEHNR and FQNEAQ (reference sequence). The V end was cut by 8 bases, the J end by 5 bases, with 9 bases between. CDR3 nucleotides: TGTGCCAGCCGGGACGCAAATGAAAAACTGTTTTTT. Its protein is CASRDANEKLFF.

This clonotype was picked up a small number of times. This sequence joins TRBV7-2 and TRBJ2-2; D is ambiguous. Germline V gives CDR1 SGHTA, CDR2 FQGNSA. V was pared by 2 bases and J by 5 bases, with 3 bases between. This CDR3 comprises 12 residues. CDR3 region: CASSLWTGELFF. The CDR3 DNA follows: TGTGCCAGCAGCTTATGGACCGGGGAGCTGTTTTTT.

The chain carries TRBV7-9 and TRBJ1-4; 7 bases are shared with TRBD1. Per the germline V gene, CDR1 is SEHNR and CDR2 is FQNEAQ (reference sequence). CDR3 size: 16 residues. V shed 4 bases, J shed 7 bases, and the junction held 12 bases outside the gene matches. The CDR3 region has the DNA TGTGCCAGCAGCTATTCCTTGACAGGGAGAGGTGAAAAACTGTTTTTT. Protein sequence: CASSYSLTGRGEKLFF.

The rearrangement joins TRBV7-8 to TRBJ2-1; D gene uncertain. V lost 5 bases to trimming and J lost 0 bases, with 14 bases between them. This CDR3 is 16 amino acids long. The germline V gene encodes CDR1 SGHVS and CDR2 FQNEAQ. Here the CDR3 DNA reads TGTGCCAGCAGCGCTCGGTGCACCCGCTCCTACAATGAGCAGTTCTTC. This gives the protein CASSARCTRSYNEQFF.

The CDR3 nucleotides are TGCGCCAGCAGCAGGACGGCGGGGGAGACCCAGTACTTC. Translating gives CASSRTAGETQYF. The V call is TRBV10-1, the J call TRBJ2-5, with D tentatively TRBD2 (6 bases). The germline CDR1 and CDR2 sequences are WNHNN and SYGVQD (reference sequence). Between the trimmed V and J ends, which lost 6 bases and 5 bases, there was a span of 13 bases. CDR3 length: 13 residues.

In this sample, this clonotype turned up a few times. This chain uses TRBV11-2 with TRBJ2-3; possible D gene TRBD2, 6 bases. V lost 2 bases, J lost 5 bases, and 14 bases lay in between. Germline CDR1 and CDR2: SGHAT and FQNNGV. The CDR3 has 15 amino acids. CDR3 protein: CASSLSGLRGDTQYF. The CDR3 region has the DNA TGTGCCAGCAGCTTATCGGGACTGCGAGGAGATACGCAGTATTTT.

The chain combines TRBV30 with TRBJ1-4; 8 positions agree with TRBD1. The CDR3 covers 14 residues. The V gene's germline CDR1 is GTSNPN and CDR2 SVGIG (reference sequence). The J segment lost 2 bases and the V segment lost 4 bases, leaving 3 bases of the junction unmatched. The CDR3 nucleotides are TGTGCCTGGACCCAGGGGGCCACTAATGAAAAACTGTTTTTT. Amino acids: CAWTQGATNEKLFF.

This chain links TRBV7-9 with TRBJ1-5, with unresolved D. The CDR3 is 13 amino acids. V lost 5 bases and J lost 6, with 11 bases in between. Germline V gene data show CDR1 as SEHNR and CDR2 as FQNEAQ (reference sequence). CDR3 loop: CASSPLGSQPQHF. The CDR3 DNA sequence: TGTGCCAGCAGCCCTCTCGGATCTCAGCCCCAGCATTTT.

The chain couples TRBV10-2 to TRBJ2-7, with D possibly TRBD1 on 6 matching bases. The CDR3 spans 15 residues. Trimming removed 0 bases from V and 7 bases from J, with 16 bases in between. The germline V gene has CDR1 WSHSY and CDR2 SAAADI. CDR3 residues: CASSESGGPYVEQYF. CDR3 DNA: TGCGCCAGCAGTGAGTCAGGGGGACCCTACGTGGAGCAGTACTTC.

The chain joins TRBV18 to TRBJ2-3; unclear D gene. The ends were cut back, 2 bases at V and 0 bases at J, with 15 bases in the middle. From germline, CDR1 is KGHSH and CDR2 LQKENI. This CDR3 is built from 17 residues. The CDR3 nucleotides are TGTGCCAGCTCACCAAGTAGTGGCTACGTTAGCACAGATACGCAGTATTTT. This sequence encodes CASSPSSGYVSTDTQYF.

This clonotype was counted ten times or more. V gene TRBV12-3 or TRBV12-4 combines with J gene TRBJ2-5, with D unresolved. This CDR3 spans 13 amino acids. Trimming removed 5 bases at V and 3 bases at J, with 10 bases between. In DNA, the CDR3 is TGTGCCAGCAGTCAGGTGGCAAAAGAGACCCAGTACTTC. Translated: CASSQVAKETQYF.

V gene TRBV6-6 combines with J gene TRBJ2-7; 9 bases are shared with TRBD2. The CDR3 sequence is 15 residues long. V shed 1 base, J shed 4 bases, and the junction held 5 bases outside the gene matches. CDR1 is MNHNY, CDR2 SVGAGI, per germline (reference sequence). The CDR3 DNA follows: TGTGCCAGCAGTTACTATGCGGGAGGGAAATACGAGCAGTACTTC. It codes for CASSYYAGGKYEQYF.

This clonotype was observed a handful of times. The CDR3 DNA follows: TGCAGTGCTGCACGCCAGGAGACTGAAGCTTTCTTT. Its translation: CSAARQETEAFF. This sequence joins TRBV20-1 and TRBJ1-1; D is ambiguous. The germline gives CDR1 DFQATT, CDR2 SNEGSKA (reference sequence). This CDR3 region has 12 residues. The V end was cut by 5 bases, the J end by 5 bases, with 12 bases between.

The V and J genes are TRBV25-1 and TRBJ2-5, with no clear D. Germline V gene lookup returns CDR1 MGHDK and CDR2 SYGVNS. The V end was cut by 4 bases, the J end by 5 bases, with 23 bases between. CDR3 size: 17 residues. The CDR3 reads CASSGQGWVPLRETQYF. CDR3 in DNA: TGTGCCAGCAGTGGTCAAGGGTGGGTCCCCCTACGGGAGACCCAGTACTTC. Together with reference TRBV25-1 and TRBJ2-5, the CDR3 gives the full variable domain: EADIYQTPRYLVIGTGKKITLECSQTMGHDKMYWYQQDPGMELHLIHYSYGVNSTEKGDLSSESTVSRIRTEHFPLTLESARPSHTSQYLCASSGQGWVPLRETQYFGPGTRLLVL.

This clonotype was counted only a few times. V is TRBV5-1 and J is TRBJ2-5; a possible D gene is TRBD2 (6 bases). Trimming stripped 0 bases from V and 4 bases from J, with 16 bases between. Germline assignment: CDR1 SGHRS and CDR2 YFSETQ. The CDR3 covers 16 residues. The CDR3 DNA reads as TGCGCCAGCAGCTTGGCACTCGGACTATTGATAGAGACCCAGTACTTC. The encoded protein is CASSLALGLLIETQYF.

This clonotype was recorded a few times. This chain connects TRBV7-9 to TRBJ1-4, with D tentatively TRBD1 (5 bases). Germline V CDR1 and CDR2: SEHNR, FQNEAQ (reference sequence). V was pared by 5 bases and J by 8 bases, with 21 bases between. This CDR3 has 16 amino acids. CDR3 sequence reads: CASSLARGPGSEKLFF. The CDR3 region has the DNA TGTGCCAGCAGCCTCGCCCGGGGCCCGGGGTCGGAAAAACTGTTTTTT.

The chain employs TRBV29-1 and TRBJ2-5; D may be TRBD2 (6 bases). With 7 bases removed from V and 5 bases from J, the gap between germline ends came to 17 bases. CDR1 and CDR2 (germline): SQVTM, ANQGSEA. The CDR3 consists of 13 residues. The CDR3 here is CSAGSRGWETQYF. In DNA form, the CDR3 reads TGCAGCGCTGGCTCGCGGGGCTGGGAGACCCAGTACTTC.

The V and J genes are TRBV29-1 and TRBJ1-2, with a tentative D call TRBD1 (6 bases). CDR1 is SQVTM and CDR2 is ANQGSEA in the germline V gene. Deletions cut 1 base from V and 5 bases from J, with 11 bases between. This CDR3 region has 13 residues. CDR3 nucleotides: TGCAGCGTTGAAGCCGACAGGCAGTATGGCTACACCTTC. Amino acid sequence: CSVEADRQYGYTF.

V usage is TRBV11-1 and J usage is TRBJ2-5, with 12 positions matching TRBD1. The tail of the sequence fits TRBJ2-7 better, so the J call may be wrong. The germline V gene has CDR1 SGHAT and CDR2 FQDESV (reference sequence). The CDR3 totals 15 residues. Written as DNA, the CDR3 is TGTGCCAGCAGCTGGGGACAGGGGGCGCGCTACGAGCAGTACTTC. It codes for CASSWGQGARYEQYF.

In this sample, this clonotype turned up a few times. The V gene is TRBV7-9, the J gene TRBJ2-1, with 8 bases that match TRBD2. Trimming cost V 2 bases and J 4 bases; bases outside gene matches: 4. CDR3 length: 15 amino acids. The germline gives CDR1 SEHNR, CDR2 FQNEAQ (reference sequence). CDR3 protein: CASSLRVAGYNEQFF. DNA of the CDR3: TGTGCCAGCAGCTTACGTGTAGCGGGGTACAATGAGCAGTTCTTC.

This clonotype showed up just a few times. The chain combines TRBV5-1 with TRBJ2-1, with D uncertain. V was pared by 0 bases and J by 11 bases, with 9 bases between. Germline V gives CDR1 SGHRS, CDR2 YFSETQ. CDR3 length: 12 amino acids. CDR3 sequence: CASSLGAAKQFF. CDR3 bases: TGCGCCAGCAGCTTGGGGGCGGCCAAGCAGTTCTTC.